This T cell receptor beta chain was recovered during a study of T cell responses to AZD1222 COVID-19 vaccine. Study context: Second-dose intervals of approximately 4 or approximately 12 weeks were pooled. Findings and caveats of the study: Spike-wide coverage was observed for vaccine-associated CD4 TCRs, with dominant responses at 160-218 and 743-854. A rise in Spike-specific TCR breadth and depth followed two AZD1222 doses.

This clone was detected once. The antigen is unknown. Repertoires were generated with immunoSEQ multiplex PCR, while TCRdb's copy carries only in-frame clones and drops some. The profile shows some 90,000 clones, 80% to 90% of them singletons. This receptor was identified in an adult in good health. The sequencing used peripheral blood, collected on day 0 of AZD1222 vaccination.

CDR3 sequence: CATSDLHWDRDRGTGELFF. The DNA of the CDR3 is TGTGCCACCAGTGATTTGCACTGGGACAGGGACAGGGGGACCGGGGAGCTGTTTTTT. The V gene is TRBV24-1, the J gene TRBJ2-2, with TRBD1 matching 11 bases. This CDR3 has 19 amino acids. Germline lookup yields CDR1 KGHDR and CDR2 SFDVKD. V trimming: 0 bases; J trimming: 5 bases; junction bases outside the gene matches: 10.